These 10 T cell receptor beta chains share one sample of origin, sequenced in a study of CD8+CD57+ T cells in acquired aplastic anemia. Genomic DNA, the template, was used for profiling of the TCR beta VDJ and CDR3. MiXCR was run by TCRdb on the reads, yielding one entry per CDR3 protein. The table shows about 210,000 distinct CDR3 sequences, with over 60% occurring only once. The sample taken for sequencing was sorted CD4+, CD8+, or CD8+CD57+ T cells (not recorded which) from PBMCs. These receptors all come from a human donor in good health.

This chain links TRBV10-3 with TRBJ1-2, with a tentative D call TRBD1 (5 bases). Trimming shortened V by 0 bases and J by 5 bases, and 7 bases separated the two germline ends. Germline CDR1 and CDR2: ENHRY and SYGVKD. This CDR3 has 13 amino acids. CDR3 residues: CAISESDTYGYTF. The CDR3 DNA is TGTGCCATCAGTGAGTCGGACACGTATGGCTACACCTTC.

Only one count was recorded for this clonotype. The chain couples TRBV29-1 to TRBJ2-1; 7 bases line up with TRBD2. The ends lost 8 bases at V and 13 bases at J; junction bases unmatched: 8. The CDR3 length is 10 residues. Germline V gives CDR1 SQVTM, CDR2 ANQGSEA. CDR3 in amino acids: CSYGTIEQFF. CDR3 DNA sequence: TGCAGCTACGGGACTATCGAACAGTTCTTC.

The V and J genes are TRBV7-9 and TRBJ2-5; a possible D gene is TRBD1 (6 bases). Trimming cost V 1 base and J 2 bases, with 8 bases left between them. Germline lookup yields CDR1 SEHNR and CDR2 FQNEAQ (reference sequence). This CDR3 is 14 amino acids long. CDR3 loop: CASSLGGRQETQYF. The DNA for the CDR3 is TGTGCCAGCAGCTTAGGGGGGCGACAAGAGACCCAGTACTTC. Complete variable domain (other parts from reference TRBV7-9 and TRBJ2-5): DTGVSQNPRHKITKRGQNVTFRCDPISEHNRLYWYRQTLGQGPEFLTYFQNEAQLEKSRLLSDRFSAERPKGSFSTLEIQRTEQGDSAMYLCASSLGGRQETQYFGPGTRLLVL.

This clonotype was detected ten times or more. CDR3 coding DNA: TGTGCCAGCAGTTTAACCGGGATCTACAATGAGCAGTTCTTC. Amino acid sequence: CASSLTGIYNEQFF. This chain links TRBV27 with TRBJ2-1, with a possible D match to TRBD2 (5 bases). CDR3 length equals 14 residues. Trimming shortened V by 2 bases and J by 3 bases, and 8 bases separated the two germline ends. Per germline, CDR1 MNHEY and CDR2 SMNVEV (reference sequence).

This chain links TRBV5-4 with TRBJ2-3; TRBD2 matches 11 bases. Trimming removed 0 bases from V and 6 bases from J; junction bases left unmatched: 3. Per germline, CDR1 SGHNT and CDR2 YYREEE (reference sequence). This CDR3 spans 15 amino acids. The CDR3 loop is CASSLAASGRDTQYF. In DNA form, the CDR3 reads TGTGCCAGCAGCTTGGCGGCTAGCGGGAGGGATACGCAGTATTTT.

V is TRBV25-1 and J is TRBJ1-5; no firm D call. The germline V and J ends were trimmed by 3 bases and 9 bases, with 12 bases remaining between them. The CDR3 extends over 13 amino acids. The germline gives CDR1 MGHDK, CDR2 SYGVNS. This CDR3 reads CASSDGPGWPQHF. The CDR3 DNA reads as TGTGCCAGCAGTGATGGCCCGGGGTGGCCCCAGCATTTT.

This clonotype was observed a single time. At one of its ends the junction is not consistent with the germline gene, which may arise from a read error. V usage is TRBV4-1 and J usage is TRBJ2-3; the match to TRBD2 covers 8 bases. The germline V gene encodes CDR1 MGHRA and CDR2 YSYEKL. This CDR3 has 20 amino acids. CDR3 region: CASSQKISGGGSGSTETQYF. DNA for the CDR3: TGTGCCAGCAGCCAAAAGATAAGCGGGGGAGGCTCCGGTAGCACAGAGACGCAGTATTTT.

This rearrangement joins TRBV19 to TRBJ2-7, with 7 bases that match TRBD2. V lost 3 bases and J lost 4; bases outside the gene matches: 9. This CDR3 has 15 amino acids. From germline, CDR1 is LNHDA and CDR2 SQIVND (reference sequence). The CDR3 here is CASSMGSGIGYEQYF. In DNA, the CDR3 is TGTGCCAGTAGTATGGGGAGCGGGATTGGATACGAGCAGTACTTC. Variable domain in full (rest from reference TRBV19 and TRBJ2-7): DGGITQSPKYLFRKEGQNVTLSCEQNLNHDAMYWYRQDPGQGLRLIYYSQIVNDFQKGDIAEGYSVSREKKESFPLTVTSAQKNPTAFYLCASSMGSGIGYEQYFGPGTRLTVT.

This clonotype has at least ten counts. The CDR3 protein is CASSHSGQIEQYF. CDR3 DNA sequence: TGCGCCAGCAGCCACTCCGGACAGATCGAGCAGTACTTC. This chain joins TRBV4-1 and TRBJ2-7; tentative D call: TRBD1 (6 bases). The CDR3 has 13 residues. Germline CDR1 and CDR2: MGHRA and YSYEKL. Trimming removed 3 bases from V and 6 bases from J, with 12 bases in between.

In this sample, this clonotype turned up once. The CDR3 spells CASSYTKTGGGGYGYTF. For the CDR3, the DNA is TGTGCCAGCAGTTACACAAAAACAGGTGGAGGGGGCTATGGCTACACCTTC. This chain connects TRBV6-5 to TRBJ1-2; weak D call: TRBD1 (6 bases). Trimming took 2 bases from V and 4 from J, leaving 20 bases between them. Germline lookup yields CDR1 MNHEY and CDR2 SVGAGI. The CDR3 extends over 17 amino acids.